The 9 T cell receptor beta chains below come from one sample, sequenced in a study of response to subunit inactivated influenza vaccine. From the RT-PCR reads, TCRdb called clonotypes with MiXCR, one entry per CDR3 protein. Counted here are under 800,000 distinct CDR3 sequences, approximately 14% occurring once; the ten biggest clones make up less than 9%. The sequences come from PBMCs from blood, collected 14 days before vaccination. These TCRs come from a man between 45 and 60 years old who received an inactivated influenza vaccine.

This clonotype was recorded a few times. The CDR3 loop is CAISVASGRSYNEQFF. DNA of the CDR3: TGTGCCATCAGTGTGGCTAGCGGGAGATCCTACAATGAGCAGTTCTTC. This chain joins TRBV10-3 and TRBJ2-1; 10 nucleotides match TRBD2. There are 16 residues in the CDR3. The junction had 4 bases not matched to a gene; V was cut back by 4 bases and J by 1 base. Germline V gene sequence: CDR1 ENHRY, CDR2 SYGVKD.

The rearrangement uses TRBV3-1 and TRBJ1-2, with D hard to call. The CDR3 consists of 15 residues. V was cut by 3 bases and J by 1 base, with 12 bases left in between. The germline CDR1 and CDR2 sequences are LGHDT and YNNKEL (reference sequence). The CDR3 DNA follows: TGTGCCAGCAGCCATCGGGAGATCTTTAACTATGGCTACACCTTC. It codes for CASSHREIFNYGYTF.

This clonotype was found many times. The chain carries TRBV20-1 and TRBJ2-2, with D possibly being TRBD2 (5 bases). Trimming removed 3 bases at V and 0 bases at J, with 5 bases between. The germline gives CDR1 DFQATT, CDR2 SNEGSKA (reference sequence). This CDR3 region has 13 residues. CDR3 sequence (DNA): TGCAGTGCTAGCGGGACGAACACCGGGGAGCTGTTTTTT. Translating it yields CSASGTNTGELFF.

DNA for the CDR3: TGTGCCAGTAGTATACTCACTAGCGGGGGGTACAATGAGCAGTTCTTC. Its translation: CASSILTSGGYNEQFF. The chain is built from TRBV19 and TRBJ2-1; 12 bases match TRBD2. V dropped 2 bases and J dropped 4; count of bases not matched to a gene: 3. Per the germline V gene, CDR1 is LNHDA and CDR2 is SQIVND (reference sequence). The CDR3 covers 16 residues.

This clonotype was detected a few times. The chain couples TRBV7-2 to TRBJ2-7; D is perhaps TRBD1 (7 bases). Per germline, CDR1 SGHTA and CDR2 FQGNSA. Trimming took 3 bases from V and 4 from J, leaving 13 bases between them. The CDR3 has 14 residues. CDR3 in DNA: TGTGCCAGCAGCTTTTCAGGGGGGCGATACGAGCAGTACTTC. It codes for CASSFSGGRYEQYF.

This clonotype showed up just once. The CDR3 spells CASSPRAKETQYF. CDR3 coding DNA: TGTGCCAGTTCCCCGAGGGCCAAAGAGACCCAGTACTTC. This chain connects TRBV18 to TRBJ2-5; D may be TRBD2 (5 bases). The CDR3 totals 13 residues. Per germline, CDR1 KGHSH and CDR2 LQKENI. V was shortened by 9 bases and J by 3 bases, with 14 bases between the two germline ends.

This clonotype came up a few times. The chain combines TRBV20-1 with TRBJ2-7, with D possibly matching TRBD2 (7 bases). CDR3 length: 17 residues. Trimming left V 4 bases short and J 1 base short, with 23 bases between. Germline V CDR1 and CDR2: DFQATT, SNEGSKA (reference sequence). The chain's CDR3 is CSAKGGVGQTKSYEQYF. The CDR3 DNA sequence: TGCAGTGCTAAAGGGGGGGTTGGGCAAACAAAATCCTACGAGCAGTACTTC.

This clonotype was picked up a small number of times. This sequence joins TRBV6-2 or TRBV6-3 and TRBJ2-2; 9 nucleotides align to TRBD1. Germline trimming cut 6 bases from V and 3 bases from J; bases unmatched to any gene: 14. The CDR3 has 18 residues. The germline V gene has CDR1 MNHEY and CDR2 SVGEGT. The DNA of the CDR3 is TGTGCCAGCAGCCCGGGACAGGGTCTGGCATTGTACACCGGGGAGCTGTTTTTT. Translated: CASSPGQGLALYTGELFF.

This sequence joins TRBV18 and TRBJ2-5; TRBD1 is a possible D gene (6 bases). This CDR3 is 13 amino acids long. Trimming removed 6 bases at V and 3 bases at J, with 11 bases between. Germline V gene lookup returns CDR1 KGHSH and CDR2 LQKENI. CDR3 in DNA: TGTGCCAGCTCGTCAGGGGTTAAAGAGACCCAGTACTTC. It is translated as CASSSGVKETQYF.